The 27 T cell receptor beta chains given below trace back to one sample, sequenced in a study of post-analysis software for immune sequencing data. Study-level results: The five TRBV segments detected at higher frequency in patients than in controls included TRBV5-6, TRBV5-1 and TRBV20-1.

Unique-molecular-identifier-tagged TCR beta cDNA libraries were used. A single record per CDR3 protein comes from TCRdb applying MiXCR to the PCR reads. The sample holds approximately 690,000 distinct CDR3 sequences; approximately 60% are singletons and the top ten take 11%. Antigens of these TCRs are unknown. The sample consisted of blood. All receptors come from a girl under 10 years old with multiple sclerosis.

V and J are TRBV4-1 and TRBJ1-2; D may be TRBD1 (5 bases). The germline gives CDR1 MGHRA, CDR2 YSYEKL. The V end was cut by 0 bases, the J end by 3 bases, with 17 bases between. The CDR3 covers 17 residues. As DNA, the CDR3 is TGCGCCAGCAGCCAAGAATCGGGTTATCAGGGCGACTATGGCTACACCTTC. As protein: CASSQESGYQGDYGYTF.

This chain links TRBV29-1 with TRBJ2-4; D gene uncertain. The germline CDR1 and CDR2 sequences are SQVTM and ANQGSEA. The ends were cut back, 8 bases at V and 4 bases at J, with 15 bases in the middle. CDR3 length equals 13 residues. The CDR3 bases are TGCAGCTGCCCCTCGACACAGAAAAACATTCAGTACTTC. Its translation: CSCPSTQKNIQYF. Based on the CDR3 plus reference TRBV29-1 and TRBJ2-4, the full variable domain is SAVISQKPSRDICQRGTSLTIQCQVDSQVTMMFWYRQQPGQSLTLIATANQGSEATYESGFVIDKFPISRPNLTFSTLTVSNMSPEDSSIYLCSCPSTQKNIQYFGAGTRLSVL.

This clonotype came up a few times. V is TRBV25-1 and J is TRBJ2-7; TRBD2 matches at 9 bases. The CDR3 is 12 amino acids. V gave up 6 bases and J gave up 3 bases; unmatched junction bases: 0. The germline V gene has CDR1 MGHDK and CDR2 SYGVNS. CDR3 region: CASRREGYEQYF. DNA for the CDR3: TGTGCCAGCAGGCGGGAGGGCTACGAGCAGTACTTC.

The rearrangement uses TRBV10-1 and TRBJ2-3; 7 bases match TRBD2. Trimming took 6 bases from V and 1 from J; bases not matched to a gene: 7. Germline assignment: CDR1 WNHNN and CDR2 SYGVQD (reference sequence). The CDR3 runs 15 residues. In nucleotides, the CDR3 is TGCGCCAGCAGCGATCCCGCGGGAGGCACAGATACGCAGTATTTT. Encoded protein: CASSDPAGGTDTQYF.

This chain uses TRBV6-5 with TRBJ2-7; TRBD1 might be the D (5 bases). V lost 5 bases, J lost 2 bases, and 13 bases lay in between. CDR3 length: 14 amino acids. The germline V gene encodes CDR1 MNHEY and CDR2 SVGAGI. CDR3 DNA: TGTGCCAGCAGTCGATCCACAGGAACCTACGAGCAGTACTTC. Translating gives CASSRSTGTYEQYF.

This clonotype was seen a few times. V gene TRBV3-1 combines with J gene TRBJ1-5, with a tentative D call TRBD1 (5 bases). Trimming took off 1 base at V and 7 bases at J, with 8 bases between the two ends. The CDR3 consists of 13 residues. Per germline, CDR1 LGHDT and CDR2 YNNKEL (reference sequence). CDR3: CASSQGGGQPQHF. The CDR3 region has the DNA TGTGCCAGCAGCCAAGGGGGCGGCCAGCCCCAGCATTTT. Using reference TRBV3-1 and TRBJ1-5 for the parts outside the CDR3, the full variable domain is DTAVSQTPKYLVTQMGNDKSIKCEQNLGHDTMYWYKQDSKKFLKIMFSYNNKELIINETVPNRFSPKSPDKAHLNLHINSLELGDSAVYFCASSQGGGQPQHFGDGTRLSIL.

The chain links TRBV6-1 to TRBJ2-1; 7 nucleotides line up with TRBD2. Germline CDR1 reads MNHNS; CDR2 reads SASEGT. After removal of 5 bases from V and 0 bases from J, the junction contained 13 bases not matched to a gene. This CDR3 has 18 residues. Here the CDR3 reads CASSRDGGGKSSYNEQFF. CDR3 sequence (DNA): TGTGCCAGCAGTCGCGATGGGGGAGGGAAGAGCTCCTACAATGAGCAGTTCTTC.

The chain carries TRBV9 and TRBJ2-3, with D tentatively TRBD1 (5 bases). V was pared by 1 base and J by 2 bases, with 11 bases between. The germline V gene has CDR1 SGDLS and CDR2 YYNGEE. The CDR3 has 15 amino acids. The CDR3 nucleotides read TGTGCCAGCAGCGTACATGGGGCTAACACAGATACGCAGTATTTT. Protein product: CASSVHGANTDTQYF.

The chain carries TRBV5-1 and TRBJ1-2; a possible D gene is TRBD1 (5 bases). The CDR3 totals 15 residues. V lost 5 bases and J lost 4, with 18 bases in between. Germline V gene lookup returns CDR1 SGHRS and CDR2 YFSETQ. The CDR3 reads CASSSNSWDVYGYTF. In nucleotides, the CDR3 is TGCGCCAGCAGTTCAAATTCCTGGGACGTCTATGGCTACACCTTC.

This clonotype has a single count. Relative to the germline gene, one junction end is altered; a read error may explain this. The CDR3 nucleotides read TGTGCCAGCAGGGAAGAAGACATTCAGTACTTC. This codes for CASREEDIQYF. The V gene is TRBV2, the J gene TRBJ2-4; D remains ambiguous. The CDR3 has 11 residues. Germline V CDR1 and CDR2: SNHLY, FYNNEI.

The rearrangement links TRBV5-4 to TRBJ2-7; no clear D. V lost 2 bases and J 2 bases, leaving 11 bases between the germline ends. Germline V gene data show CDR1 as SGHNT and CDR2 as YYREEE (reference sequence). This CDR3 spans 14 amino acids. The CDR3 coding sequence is TGTGCCAGCAGCTTAACCGCGACCACCTACGAGCAGTACTTC. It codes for CASSLTATTYEQYF. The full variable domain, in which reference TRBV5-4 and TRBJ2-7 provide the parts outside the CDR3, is ETGVTQSPTHLIKTRGQQVTLRCSSQSGHNTVSWYQQALGQGPQFIFQYYREEENGRGNFPPRFSGLQFPNYSSELNVNALELDDSALYLCASSLTATTYEQYFGPGTRLTVT.

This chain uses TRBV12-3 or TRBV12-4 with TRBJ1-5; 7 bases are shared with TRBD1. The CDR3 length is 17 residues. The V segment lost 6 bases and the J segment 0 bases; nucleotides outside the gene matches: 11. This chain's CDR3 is CASSRRGGPYSNQPQHF. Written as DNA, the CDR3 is TGTGCCAGCAGCCGGAGAGGGGGCCCTTATAGCAATCAGCCCCAGCATTTT.

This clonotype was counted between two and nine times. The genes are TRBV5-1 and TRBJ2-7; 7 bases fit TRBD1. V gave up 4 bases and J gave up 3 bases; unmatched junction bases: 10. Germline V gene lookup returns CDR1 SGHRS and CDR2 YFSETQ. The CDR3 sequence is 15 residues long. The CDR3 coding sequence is TGCGCCAGCAGCGGGGACAGCGCAGCCCTCTACGAGCAGTACTTC. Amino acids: CASSGDSAALYEQYF.

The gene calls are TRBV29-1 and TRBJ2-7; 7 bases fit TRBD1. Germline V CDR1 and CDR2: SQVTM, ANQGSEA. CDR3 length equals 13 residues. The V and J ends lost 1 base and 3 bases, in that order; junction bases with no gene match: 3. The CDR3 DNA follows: TGCAGCGTTGAAGGGCCAGGGGGCTACGAGCAGTACTTC. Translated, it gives CSVEGPGGYEQYF.

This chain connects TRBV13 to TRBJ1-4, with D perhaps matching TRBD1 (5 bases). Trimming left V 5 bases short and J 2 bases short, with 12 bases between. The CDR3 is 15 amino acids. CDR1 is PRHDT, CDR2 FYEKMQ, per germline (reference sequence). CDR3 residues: CASSQGWGTNEKLFF. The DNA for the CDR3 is TGTGCCAGCAGCCAAGGGTGGGGCACTAATGAAAAACTGTTTTTT.

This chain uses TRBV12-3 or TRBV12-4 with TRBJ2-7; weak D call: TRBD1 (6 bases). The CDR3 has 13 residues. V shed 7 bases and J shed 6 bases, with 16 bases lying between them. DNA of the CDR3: TGTGCCAGCACCCCCGGGACAAGGCCCGAGCAGTACTTC. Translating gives CASTPGTRPEQYF.

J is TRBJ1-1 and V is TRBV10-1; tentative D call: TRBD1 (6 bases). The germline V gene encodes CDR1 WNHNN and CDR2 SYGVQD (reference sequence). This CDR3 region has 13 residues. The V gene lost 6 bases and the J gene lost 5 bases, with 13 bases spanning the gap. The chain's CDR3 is CASSRRGETEAFF. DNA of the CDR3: TGCGCCAGCAGCAGAAGGGGGGAAACTGAAGCTTTCTTT.

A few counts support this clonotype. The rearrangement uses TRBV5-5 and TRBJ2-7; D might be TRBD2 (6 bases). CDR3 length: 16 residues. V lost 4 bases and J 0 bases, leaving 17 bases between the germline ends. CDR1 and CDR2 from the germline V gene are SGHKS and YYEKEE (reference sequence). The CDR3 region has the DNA TGTGCCAGCAGCAGAACCGGGACTTGGAACTCCTACGAGCAGTACTTC. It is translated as CASSRTGTWNSYEQYF.

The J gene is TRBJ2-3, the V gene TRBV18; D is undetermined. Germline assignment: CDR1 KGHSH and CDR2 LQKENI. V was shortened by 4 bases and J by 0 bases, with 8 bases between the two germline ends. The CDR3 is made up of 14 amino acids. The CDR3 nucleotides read TGTGCCAGCTCACAAGTCGACAGCACAGATACGCAGTATTTT. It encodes CASSQVDSTDTQYF.

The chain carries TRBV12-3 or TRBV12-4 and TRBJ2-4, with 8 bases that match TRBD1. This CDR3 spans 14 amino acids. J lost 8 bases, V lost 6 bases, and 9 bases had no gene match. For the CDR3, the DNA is TGTGCCAGCAGCAAAGCAGGGGGCGCGCACATTCAGTACTTC. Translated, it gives CASSKAGGAHIQYF.

CDR3 DNA: TGTGCCAGCAGTGACGCAGCGACTAGCGGGCGCGATGAGCAGTTCTTC. Translating gives CASSDAATSGRDEQFF. The chain recombines TRBV6-1 with TRBJ2-1; 10 bases map to TRBD2. The CDR3 has 16 amino acids. Trimming removed 3 bases from V and 8 bases from J; junction bases left unmatched: 10. Germline values: CDR1 MNHNS, CDR2 SASEGT.

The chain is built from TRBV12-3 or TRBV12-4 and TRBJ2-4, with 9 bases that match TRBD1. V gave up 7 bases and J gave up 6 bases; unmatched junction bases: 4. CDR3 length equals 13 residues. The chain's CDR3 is CASTPDRGNIQYF. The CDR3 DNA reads TGTGCCAGCACCCCGGACAGGGGAAACATTCAGTACTTC.

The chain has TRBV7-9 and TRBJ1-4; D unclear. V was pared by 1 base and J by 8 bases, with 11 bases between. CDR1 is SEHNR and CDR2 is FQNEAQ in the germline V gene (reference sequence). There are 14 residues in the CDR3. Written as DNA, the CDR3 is TGTGCCAGCAGCTTAGTATTTCCCTGGGAAAAACTGTTTTTT. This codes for CASSLVFPWEKLFF.

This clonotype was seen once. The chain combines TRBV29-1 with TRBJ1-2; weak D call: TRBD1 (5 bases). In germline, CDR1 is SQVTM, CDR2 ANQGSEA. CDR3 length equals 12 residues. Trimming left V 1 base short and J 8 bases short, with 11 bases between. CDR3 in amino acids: CSVEGQGGGYTF. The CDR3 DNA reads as TGCAGCGTTGAAGGGCAGGGTGGCGGCTACACCTTC.

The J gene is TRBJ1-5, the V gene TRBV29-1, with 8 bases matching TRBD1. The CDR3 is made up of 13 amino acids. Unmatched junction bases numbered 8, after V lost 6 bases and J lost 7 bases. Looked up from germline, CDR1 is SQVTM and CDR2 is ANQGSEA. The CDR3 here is CSVDQGAGQPQHF. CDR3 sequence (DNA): TGCAGCGTAGATCAGGGGGCGGGCCAGCCCCAGCATTTT.

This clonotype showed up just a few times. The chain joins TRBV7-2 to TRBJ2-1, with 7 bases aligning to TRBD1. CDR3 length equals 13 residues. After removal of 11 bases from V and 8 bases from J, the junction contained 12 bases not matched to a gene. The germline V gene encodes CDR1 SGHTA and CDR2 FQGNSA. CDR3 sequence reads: CALRAGGRYEQFF. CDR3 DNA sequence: TGTGCCCTGAGGGCAGGGGGAAGGTATGAGCAGTTCTTC.

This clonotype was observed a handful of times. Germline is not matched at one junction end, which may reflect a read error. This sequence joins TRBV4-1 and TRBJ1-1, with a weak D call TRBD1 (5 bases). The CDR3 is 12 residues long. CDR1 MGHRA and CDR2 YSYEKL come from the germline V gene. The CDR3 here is CASSQDGGEAFF. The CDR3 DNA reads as TGTGCCAGCAGCCAAGATGGGGGGGAAGCTTTCTTT.